The text below deals with one TCR beta chain. The antigen is unknown. Reverse transcription of roughly 0.5 to 1 ug RNA was carried out with random hexamers. A single record per CDR3 protein comes from TCRdb applying MiXCR to the immunoSEQ multiplex PCR reads. The sample contains 180,000 or so distinct CDR3 sequences, around 94% of which appear only once. The data originate from a study of CD8 T cells in Susac syndrome. Study-level findings and limits: In its TCR sequencing and HLA analysis, the study acknowledged that the number of individuals was relatively small.

The CDR3 length is 16 residues. The V segment lost 0 bases and the J segment 0 bases; nucleotides outside the gene matches: 1. From germline, CDR1 is SGHTA and CDR2 FQGNSA. TEMRA cells were FACS-enriched, and CD8+ and CD4+ T cells were isolated negatively. Sequenced: CD4+ T cells from PBMCs. This clonotype was obtained from a human donor in good health. The genes are TRBV7-2 and TRBJ2-3; 9 bases line up with TRBD2. The CDR3 spells CASSLASGGSTDTQYF. In nucleotides, the CDR3 is TGTGCCAGCAGCTTAGCGAGCGGGGGGAGCACAGATACGCAGTATTTT.